The 19 T cell receptor beta chains reported below all come from one sample, sequenced in a study of blood T cell repertoires in COVID-19 (dated by TCRdb to 2018 to 2020). Libraries came from the immunoSEQ multiplex PCR assay. TCRdb carries this immuneACCESS record with in-frame sequences only. Its versions omit some clonotypes, under half of them owing to an unresolved V gene in the studies checked, with the rest unexplained. The sample table holds about 74,000 clones, of which approximately 90% were seen once. 2.5% to 3% of the sample belongs to the ten largest clones. The sequencing sample was made of peripheral blood. These receptors were collected from a man in his fifties with COVID-19, enrolled during active disease.

The rearrangement uses TRBV19 and TRBJ2-3; D is ambiguous. Germline-derived CDR1 and CDR2 are LNHDA and SQIVND (reference sequence). The CDR3 is made up of 15 amino acids. The germline V and J ends were trimmed by 3 bases and 2 bases, with 12 bases remaining between them. Written as DNA, the CDR3 is TGTGCCAGTAGTATCGGATCAGGTCTCACAGATACGCAGTATTTT. Protein product: CASSIGSGLTDTQYF.

J is TRBJ1-2 and V is TRBV6-5, with 8 bases matching TRBD1. The CDR3 totals 13 residues. CDR1 is MNHEY and CDR2 is SVGAGI in the germline V gene. Germline trimming cut 6 bases from V and 4 bases from J; bases unmatched to any gene: 4. In DNA form, the CDR3 reads TGTGCCAGCAGCTCCGGACAGGGCTATGGCTACACCTTC. Its translation is CASSSGQGYGYTF.

CDR3 sequence: CASSWDRGFGDTQYF. DNA of the CDR3: TGTGCCAGCAGCTGGGACAGGGGGTTTGGAGATACGCAGTATTTT. This chain links TRBV25-1 with TRBJ2-3; TRBD1 matches 11 bases. This CDR3 is built from 15 residues. Germline assignment: CDR1 MGHDK and CDR2 SYGVNS. The V gene end was trimmed by 6 bases and the J gene end by 5 bases; junction bases not matched to a gene: 7. Together with reference TRBV25-1 and TRBJ2-3, the CDR3 gives the full variable domain: EADIYQTPRYLVIGTGKKITLECSQTMGHDKMYWYQQDPGMELHLIHYSYGVNSTEKGDLSSESTVSRIRTEHFPLTLESARPSHTSQYLCASSWDRGFGDTQYFGPGTRLTVL.

V is TRBV2 and J is TRBJ2-2; 9 bases agree with TRBD2. The germline V gene has CDR1 SNHLY and CDR2 FYNNEI. The CDR3 runs 15 residues. V trimming: 4 bases; J trimming: 1 base; junction bases outside the gene matches: 1. CDR3 region: CASSGTSENTGELFF. The CDR3 DNA is TGTGCCAGCAGTGGGACTAGCGAGAACACCGGGGAGCTGTTTTTT.

Only one count was recorded for this clone. This rearrangement joins TRBV4-1 to TRBJ1-2; 9 nucleotides match TRBD1. With 3 bases clipped from V and 3 bases from J, the junction kept 8 bases outside the gene matches. The length of the CDR3 is 16 residues. The germline V gene encodes CDR1 MGHRA and CDR2 YSYEKL. CDR3 loop: CASSQLPGQGDYGYTF. CDR3 in DNA: TGCGCCAGCAGCCAGTTACCGGGACAGGGAGACTATGGCTACACCTTC.

The chain recombines TRBV4-2 with TRBJ1-5; TRBD1 is a possible D gene (5 bases). The CDR3 contains 14 residues. V lost 4 bases and J 3 bases, leaving 10 bases between the germline ends. CDR1 and CDR2 from the germline V gene are LGHNA and YNFKEQ. CDR3 residues: CASSRGGDNQPQHF. In DNA form, the CDR3 reads TGTGCCAGCAGCCGAGGAGGGGACAATCAGCCCCAGCATTTT.

The CDR3 DNA reads TGTGCCAGCAGCTCGGGGACAGGGACCCATGAGCAGTTCTTC. Encoded protein: CASSSGTGTHEQFF. The rearrangement joins TRBV6-5 to TRBJ2-1; TRBD1 matches at 9 bases. The length of the CDR3 is 14 residues. CDR1 is MNHEY, CDR2 SVGAGI, per germline. The J segment lost 8 bases and the V segment lost 6 bases, leaving 8 bases of the junction unmatched.

V and J are TRBV5-4 and TRBJ1-2, with TRBD1 matching over 7 bases. The germline V gene encodes CDR1 SGHNT and CDR2 YYREEE (reference sequence). After removal of 3 bases from V and 4 bases from J, the junction contained 6 bases not matched to a gene. This CDR3 is 14 amino acids long. This CDR3 is CASSYRDRVYGYTF. CDR3 nucleotides: TGTGCCAGCAGCTACCGGGACAGAGTCTATGGCTACACCTTC. The full variable domain, with the rest looked up from reference TRBV5-4 and TRBJ1-2, is ETGVTQSPTHLIKTRGQQVTLRCSSQSGHNTVSWYQQALGQGPQFIFQYYREEENGRGNFPPRFSGLQFPNYSSELNVNALELDDSALYLCASSYRDRVYGYTFGSGTRLTVV.

The chain employs TRBV4-2 and TRBJ2-5, with a possible D match to TRBD1 (5 bases). V was trimmed by 1 base and J by 5 bases, leaving 11 bases between them. This CDR3 region has 14 residues. The V gene's germline CDR1 is LGHNA and CDR2 YNFKEQ. Here the CDR3 DNA reads TGTGCCAGCAGCCAAGGAGAAGGGGCTGAGACCCAGTACTTC. Translated: CASSQGEGAETQYF.

The V call is TRBV30, the J call TRBJ2-2; tentatively, D is TRBD2 (5 bases). Germline assignment: CDR1 GTSNPN and CDR2 SVGIG (reference sequence). Trimming left V 0 bases short and J 1 base short, with 12 bases between. This CDR3 has 16 amino acids. The CDR3 reads CAWSVGLTKNTGELFF. CDR3 bases: TGTGCCTGGAGTGTAGGACTGACAAAGAACACCGGGGAGCTGTTTTTT. The full variable domain, rest sourced from reference TRBV30 and TRBJ2-2, is SQTIHQWPATLVQPVGSPLSLECTVEGTSNPNLYWYRQAAGRGLQLLFYSVGIGQISSEVPQNLSASRPQDRQFILSSKKLLLSDSGFYLCAWSVGLTKNTGELFFGEGSRLTVL.

J is TRBJ1-3 and V is TRBV18; 10 bases are shared with TRBD1. J lost 2 bases, V lost 4 bases, and 5 bases had no gene match. Germline CDR1 is KGHSH and CDR2 is LQKENI. CDR3 length: 16 residues. The CDR3 DNA sequence: TGTGCCAGCTCACTAACCGGGACAGGGGCTGGAAACACCATATATTTT. It encodes CASSLTGTGAGNTIYF. The variable domain in full, completed from reference TRBV18 and TRBJ1-3, reads NAGVMQNPRHLVRRRGQEARLRCSPMKGHSHVYWYRQLPEEGLKFMVYLQKENIIDESGMPKERFSAEFPKEGPSILRIQQVVRGDSAAYFCASSLTGTGAGNTIYFGEGSWLTVV.

V and J are TRBV7-2 and TRBJ2-5; D remains ambiguous. The CDR3 extends over 14 amino acids. V was pared by 1 base and J by 1 base, with 7 bases between. CDR1 is SGHTA and CDR2 is FQGNSA in the germline V gene. CDR3 in DNA: TGTGCCAGCAGCTTAGGACTTCCCCAAGAGACCCAGTACTTC. Encoded protein: CASSLGLPQETQYF.

The chain uses TRBV6-5 and TRBJ2-7; TRBD1 matches at 9 bases. Trimming cost V 3 bases and J 5 bases; bases outside gene matches: 11. The CDR3 extends over 16 amino acids. Looked up from germline, CDR1 is MNHEY and CDR2 is SVGAGI. The CDR3 region has the DNA TGTGCCAGCAGTTATCTCGGGACAGGGCGTACGAACGAGCAGTACTTC. This gives the protein CASSYLGTGRTNEQYF.

The chain has TRBV27 and TRBJ2-2; D is possibly TRBD1 (6 bases). The CDR3 length is 15 residues. Germline V gene sequence: CDR1 MNHEY, CDR2 SMNVEV (reference sequence). The V gene lost 2 bases and the J gene lost 4 bases, with 11 bases spanning the gap. CDR3 sequence (DNA): TGTGCCAGCAGTTTACACAGAGGGGGCACCGGGGAGCTGTTTTTT. Protein: CASSLHRGGTGELFF.

This clone was detected a few times. V is TRBV27 and J is TRBJ1-5, with TRBD1 matching 9 bases. Germline V CDR1 and CDR2: MNHEY, SMNVEV (reference sequence). The CDR3 has 18 amino acids. The V gene end was trimmed by 4 bases and the J gene end by 0 bases; junction bases not matched to a gene: 10. The CDR3 DNA follows: TGTGCCAGCAGTTCGACAGGGGGACTTTGGGATAGCAATCAGCCCCAGCATTTT. Protein product: CASSSTGGLWDSNQPQHF.

The CDR3 DNA reads as TGCAGCGTTGAATTGACAGGAGGCTATGGCTACACCTTC. It yields the protein CSVELTGGYGYTF. This sequence joins TRBV29-1 and TRBJ1-2; tentative D call: TRBD1 (6 bases). Trimming removed 2 bases from V and 4 bases from J, with 11 bases in between. CDR1 and CDR2 (germline): SQVTM, ANQGSEA. This CDR3 region has 13 residues.

J is TRBJ2-1 and V is TRBV4-1, with D tentatively TRBD1 (5 bases). The germline gives CDR1 MGHRA, CDR2 YSYEKL. The CDR3 consists of 15 residues. The V end was cut by 4 bases, the J end by 6 bases, with 16 bases between. As DNA, the CDR3 is TGCGCCAGCAGCCCGAACCCAACAGGCGCCAATGAGCAGTTCTTC. Translating gives CASSPNPTGANEQFF.

The DNA of the CDR3 is TGTGCCAGCAGCCAGGGGGTTGTAGATACGCAGTATTTT. Its protein product is CASSQGVVDTQYF. This sequence joins TRBV7-9 and TRBJ2-3, with 7 nucleotides matching TRBD1. This CDR3 contains 13 residues. The V segment lost 5 bases and the J segment 5 bases; nucleotides outside the gene matches: 4. Looked up from germline, CDR1 is SEHNR and CDR2 is FQNEAQ (reference sequence). Full variable domain (rest looked up from reference TRBV7-9 and TRBJ2-3): DTGVSQNPRHKITKRGQNVTFRCDPISEHNRLYWYRQTLGQGPEFLTYFQNEAQLEKSRLLSDRFSAERPKGSFSTLEIQRTEQGDSAMYLCASSQGVVDTQYFGPGTRLTVL.

The chain combines TRBV2 with TRBJ1-1; D remains unclear. With 4 bases removed from V and 1 base from J, the gap between germline ends came to 10 bases. Germline-derived CDR1 and CDR2 are SNHLY and FYNNEI. The CDR3 length is 14 residues. Here the CDR3 DNA reads TGTGCCAGCAGTGCAGAAGTGAAGAACACTGAAGCTTTCTTT. Protein sequence: CASSAEVKNTEAFF. The full variable domain, completed using reference TRBV2 and TRBJ1-1, is EPEVTQTPSHQVTQMGQEVILRCVPISNHLYFYWYRQILGQKVEFLVSFYNNEISEKSEIFDDQFSVERPDGSNFTLKIRSTKLEDSAMYFCASSAEVKNTEAFFGQGTRLTVV.